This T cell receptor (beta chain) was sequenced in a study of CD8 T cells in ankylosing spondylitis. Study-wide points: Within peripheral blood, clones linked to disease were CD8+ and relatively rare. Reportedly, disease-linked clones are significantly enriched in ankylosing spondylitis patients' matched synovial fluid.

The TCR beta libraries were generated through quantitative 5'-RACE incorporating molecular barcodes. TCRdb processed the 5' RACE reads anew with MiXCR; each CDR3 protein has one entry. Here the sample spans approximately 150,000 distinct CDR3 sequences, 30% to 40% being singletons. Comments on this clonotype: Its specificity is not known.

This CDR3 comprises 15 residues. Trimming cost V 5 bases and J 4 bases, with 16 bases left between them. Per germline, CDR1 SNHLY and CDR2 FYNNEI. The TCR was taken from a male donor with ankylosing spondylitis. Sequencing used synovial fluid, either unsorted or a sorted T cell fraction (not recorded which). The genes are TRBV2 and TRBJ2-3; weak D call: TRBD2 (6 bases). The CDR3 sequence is CASSLQTGGADTQYF. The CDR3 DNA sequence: TGTGCCAGCAGTCTCCAAACCGGGGGTGCAGATACGCAGTATTTT. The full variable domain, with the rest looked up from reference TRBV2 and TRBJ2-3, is EPEVTQTPSHQVTQMGQEVILRCVPISNHLYFYWYRQILGQKVEFLVSFYNNEISEKSEIFDDQFSVERPDGSNFTLKIRSTKLEDSAMYFCASSLQTGGADTQYFGPGTRLTVL.